Presented here are 32 T cell receptor beta chains from one specimen sequenced in a study of OX40 agonist ivuxolimab in advanced cancers. Clones were sequenced by immunoSEQ multiplex PCR, and TCRdb holds only the in-frame ones, with some missing. The sample has about 27,000 clones; 65% to 90% are singletons. Source: CD4+ or CD8+ T cells sorted from blood, taken in a trial of the OX40 agonist ivuxolimab. The receptor source for this set is an adult with an advanced solid tumor such as melanoma, head and neck, liver or kidney cancer.

The chain carries TRBV27 and TRBJ2-3, with TRBD2 identical over 13 bases. The germline V gene has CDR1 MNHEY and CDR2 SMNVEV (reference sequence). V lost 6 bases and J lost 1; bases outside the gene matches: 10. This CDR3 is 18 amino acids long. The CDR3 sequence: CASRDGTSGDGGTDTQYF. The CDR3 nucleotides are TGTGCCAGCAGAGACGGGACTAGCGGGGATGGCGGCACAGATACGCAGTATTTT.

The genes are TRBV6-5 and TRBJ2-1; no reliable D call. Trimming took 2 bases from V and 0 from J, leaving 11 bases between them. The CDR3 covers 16 residues. The germline gives CDR1 MNHEY, CDR2 SVGAGI. DNA for the CDR3: TGTGCCAGCAGTTACAATATCCCGGGCTCCTACAATGAGCAGTTCTTC. This codes for CASSYNIPGSYNEQFF.

J is TRBJ2-1 and V is TRBV5-1; D might be TRBD2 (5 bases). Germline CDR1 is SGHRS and CDR2 is YFSETQ. The CDR3 has 16 amino acids. Trimming took 1 base from V and 0 from J, leaving 11 bases between them. CDR3 sequence: CASSLNPGYSYNEQFF. The CDR3 DNA reads TGCGCCAGCAGCTTGAACCCGGGGTACTCCTACAATGAGCAGTTCTTC. The variable domain in full, completed from reference TRBV5-1 and TRBJ2-1, reads KAGVTQTPRYLIKTRGQQVTLSCSPISGHRSVSWYQQTPGQGLQFLFEYFSETQRNKGNFPGRFSGRQFSNSRSEMNVSTLELGDSALYLCASSLNPGYSYNEQFFGPGTRLTVL.

There are a few counts of this clone. Other DNA sequences in the sample encode the same CDR3. This rearrangement joins TRBV20-1 to TRBJ2-7, with D perhaps TRBD2 (5 bases). This CDR3 is 11 amino acids long. V lost 3 bases, J lost 4 bases, and 7 bases lay in between. Germline lookup yields CDR1 DFQATT and CDR2 SNEGSKA (reference sequence). CDR3 in DNA: TGCAGTGCTAGCCGGGGTTACGAGCAGTACTTC. This translates into CSASRGYEQYF.

This chain joins TRBV5-5 and TRBJ2-7, with D perhaps being TRBD1 or TRBD2 (5 bases each). The CDR3 is made up of 14 amino acids. Germline CDR1 reads SGHKS; CDR2 reads YYEKEE (reference sequence). The ends were cut back, 0 bases at V and 2 bases at J, with 9 bases in the middle. The CDR3 region is CASSLGGRPYEQYF. For the CDR3, the DNA is TGTGCCAGCAGCTTGGGGGGACGGCCCTACGAGCAGTACTTC.

V and J are TRBV19 and TRBJ1-6; D remains ambiguous. Germline CDR1 reads LNHDA; CDR2 reads SQIVND (reference sequence). The CDR3 is 15 amino acids. V lost 5 bases and J 0 bases, leaving 8 bases between the germline ends. For the CDR3, the DNA is TGTGCCAGTAGTCCCCGTGACTCCTATAATTCACCCCTCCACTTT. Its protein product is CASSPRDSYNSPLHF.

This rearrangement joins TRBV14 to TRBJ1-4; no definite D call. Per the germline V gene, CDR1 is SGHDN and CDR2 is FVKESK. V was shortened by 4 bases and J by 7 bases, with 16 bases between the two germline ends. The CDR3 has 15 amino acids. The CDR3 here is CASSPALGNPEKLFF. CDR3 nucleotides: TGTGCCAGCAGCCCTGCCCTTGGCAACCCTGAAAAACTGTTTTTT.

The chain employs TRBV6-1 and TRBJ2-5, with TRBD2 identical over 7 bases. V gave up 8 bases and J gave up 1 base; unmatched junction bases: 7. This CDR3 is built from 14 residues. Germline assignment: CDR1 MNHNS and CDR2 SASEGT. The CDR3 loop reads CASGGRGTQETQYF. The CDR3 DNA is TGTGCCAGCGGAGGGCGGGGGACCCAAGAGACCCAGTACTTC.

The rearrangement joins TRBV7-6 to TRBJ2-1; tentative D call: TRBD1 (5 bases). V shed 5 bases and J shed 0 bases, with 14 bases lying between them. The CDR3 extends over 16 amino acids. Looked up from germline, CDR1 is SGHVS and CDR2 is FNYEAQ. CDR3: CASSVRQSNSYNEQFF. The CDR3 bases are TGTGCCAGCAGCGTCCGACAGTCAAACTCCTACAATGAGCAGTTCTTC.

This clone was seen a single time. V usage is TRBV4-2 and J usage is TRBJ1-1; D perhaps matches TRBD1 (5 bases). V was clipped by 1 base and J by 0 bases, with 9 bases between them. This CDR3 has 15 amino acids. Germline CDR1 and CDR2: LGHNA and YNFKEQ. CDR3 nucleotides: TGTGCCAGCAGCCAAGGGCCGGGGCTGAACACTGAAGCTTTCTTT. This encodes CASSQGPGLNTEAFF.

The chain employs TRBV7-3 and TRBJ1-1; D is ambiguous. This CDR3 spans 13 amino acids. V dropped 4 bases and J dropped 2 bases, with 8 bases sitting between them. Looked up from germline, CDR1 is SGHTA and CDR2 is FQGTGA. The CDR3 sequence is CASSSFGNTEAFF. CDR3 DNA: TGTGCCAGCAGCTCATTTGGAAACACTGAAGCTTTCTTT.

The chain carries TRBV19 and TRBJ2-7; no clear D. The CDR3 length is 15 residues. CDR1 LNHDA and CDR2 SQIVND come from the germline V gene (reference sequence). Trimming pared 2 bases from V and 1 base from J, leaving 12 bases between. CDR3 bases: TGTGCCAGTAGTATAATGTTCGGGCCATCCTACGAGCAGTACTTC. This encodes CASSIMFGPSYEQYF.

This chain links TRBV7-9 with TRBJ1-1; possible D gene TRBD1, 6 bases. The CDR3 is made up of 13 amino acids. Trimming took 5 bases from V and 4 from J, leaving 11 bases between them. From germline, CDR1 is SEHNR and CDR2 FQNEAQ (reference sequence). In nucleotides, the CDR3 is TGTGCCAGCAGCAAACAGGGAGGCACTGAAGCTTTCTTT. It specifies CASSKQGGTEAFF.

The V gene is TRBV27, the J gene TRBJ2-1; D may be TRBD1 (6 bases). From germline, CDR1 is MNHEY and CDR2 SMNVEV (reference sequence). The CDR3 covers 15 residues. Trimming took off 6 bases at V and 0 bases at J, with 12 bases between the two ends. This CDR3 is CASRPQGSSYNEQFF. For the CDR3, the DNA is TGTGCCAGCAGACCTCAGGGGAGCTCCTACAATGAGCAGTTCTTC.

This chain joins TRBV5-6 and TRBJ2-3; 7 bases line up with TRBD1. Germline values: CDR1 SGHDT, CDR2 YYEEEE. CDR3 length equals 16 residues. J gave up 1 base and V 0 bases, and 5 bases lay outside the gene matches. The CDR3 region is CASSLGGGGRTDTQYF. The DNA for the CDR3 is TGTGCCAGCAGCTTGGGAGGGGGCGGGCGCACAGATACGCAGTATTTT.

This clone has a single count. The V call is TRBV27, the J call TRBJ2-7, with TRBD1 matching 10 bases. The CDR3 is 15 residues long. The germline gives CDR1 MNHEY, CDR2 SMNVEV (reference sequence). The J segment lost 1 base and the V segment lost 5 bases, leaving 5 bases of the junction unmatched. CDR3 DNA: TGTGCCAGCAGTGCGGGACAGGGGTCGTCCTACGAGCAGTACTTC. It translates to CASSAGQGSSYEQYF.

J is TRBJ2-7 and V is TRBV27; 10 bases align to TRBD2. Germline V gene lookup returns CDR1 MNHEY and CDR2 SMNVEV (reference sequence). The CDR3 consists of 15 residues. V dropped 0 bases and J dropped 6; count of bases not matched to a gene: 5. The CDR3 coding sequence is TGTGCCAGCAGTTTATCACAGCGGGGGGGAGGCGAGCAGTACTTC. Amino acid sequence: CASSLSQRGGGEQYF.

This chain joins TRBV7-9 and TRBJ2-5, with D perhaps TRBD1 or TRBD2 (5 bases each). V shed 0 bases and J shed 2 bases, with 16 bases lying between them. CDR3 length: 17 amino acids. The germline CDR1 and CDR2 sequences are SEHNR and FQNEAQ (reference sequence). This chain's CDR3 is CASSLALVGVWQETQYF. CDR3 bases: TGTGCCAGCAGCTTAGCGCTTGTGGGGGTTTGGCAAGAGACCCAGTACTTC.

This clone was counted a single time. V and J are TRBV6-6 and TRBJ1-2, with 10 bases that match TRBD1. The CDR3 has 14 amino acids. Germline V gene sequence: CDR1 MNHNY, CDR2 SVGAGI (reference sequence). The ends lost 5 bases at V and 8 bases at J; junction bases unmatched: 8. Here the CDR3 DNA reads TGTGCCAGCAGTCCGACAGGGGGCCGGTCAGGCTACACCTTC. This translates into CASSPTGGRSGYTF.

V is TRBV6-6 and J is TRBJ2-2; D is unclear. Trimming stripped 10 bases from V and 4 bases from J, with 13 bases between. The CDR3 has 13 residues. Looked up from germline, CDR1 is MNHNY and CDR2 is SVGAGI (reference sequence). CDR3 residues: CAISQGLTGELFF. The CDR3 DNA follows: TGTGCCATCTCGCAAGGCCTCACCGGGGAGCTGTTTTTT.

The chain recombines TRBV7-6 with TRBJ1-3; tentatively, D is TRBD1 (5 bases). The germline V gene has CDR1 SGHVS and CDR2 FNYEAQ. The CDR3 consists of 14 residues. V lost 0 bases and J lost 2, with 5 bases in between. The DNA for the CDR3 is TGTGCCAGCAGCTTAGCAGGGGCTGGAAACACCATATATTTT. This encodes CASSLAGAGNTIYF.

A remark on this clone: Other DNA variants within this sample encode the same CDR3. The rearrangement links TRBV5-1 to TRBJ2-3, with D unresolved. The CDR3 has 15 residues. Looked up from germline, CDR1 is SGHRS and CDR2 is YFSETQ. V lost 1 base, J lost 1 base, and 10 bases lay in between. CDR3 bases: TGCGCCAGCAGCTTGATGGGCAGTCGCACAGATACGCAGTATTTT. Amino acid sequence: CASSLMGSRTDTQYF.

CDR3 sequence (DNA): TGTGCCAGCAGCAACCGGGACAGGGGCTACGAGCAGTACTTC. It codes for CASSNRDRGYEQYF. This chain links TRBV11-2 with TRBJ2-7, with 10 bases matching TRBD1. Per germline, CDR1 SGHAT and CDR2 FQNNGV. CDR3 length equals 14 residues. The trim removed 5 bases at V and 3 bases at J, leaving 4 bases unmatched.

The V gene is TRBV5-1, the J gene TRBJ2-1; D is unclear. V was cut by 0 bases and J by 0 bases, with 7 bases left in between. This CDR3 has 15 residues. CDR1 is SGHRS, CDR2 YFSETQ, per germline. The CDR3 DNA reads TGCGCCAGCAGCTTGGACTGGAGCTCCTACAATGAGCAGTTCTTC. Translation: CASSLDWSSYNEQFF.

This clone came up once. The chain links TRBV28 to TRBJ1-1; D might be TRBD1 (5 bases). This CDR3 region has 13 residues. From germline, CDR1 is MDHEN and CDR2 SYDVKM. V lost 2 bases, J lost 12 bases, and 16 bases lay in between. This chain's CDR3 is CASSLKGPSRTFF. CDR3 in DNA: TGTGCCAGCAGTTTAAAGGGACCGAGCAGAACTTTCTTT.

The CDR3 sequence: CASSQMSTGEGNSPLHF. For the CDR3, the DNA is TGCGCCAGCAGCCAAATGAGTACCGGGGAGGGTAATTCACCCCTCCACTTT. The J gene is TRBJ1-6, the V gene TRBV4-1; D not certain. V dropped 2 bases and J dropped 6 bases, with 17 bases sitting between them. The CDR3 has 17 residues. Germline CDR1 is MGHRA and CDR2 is YSYEKL.

The chain recombines TRBV9 with TRBJ1-1; 8 positions agree with TRBD1. Trimming at V came to 3 bases and at J to 1 base, leaving 11 bases not matched to a gene. The CDR3 extends over 17 amino acids. Germline CDR1 reads SGDLS; CDR2 reads YYNGEE. This chain's CDR3 is CASSANPEGQGNTEAFF. As DNA, the CDR3 is TGTGCCAGCAGCGCAAACCCGGAAGGACAGGGGAACACTGAAGCTTTCTTT.

The rearrangement links TRBV6-6 to TRBJ1-1; D call uncertain. CDR1 MNHNY and CDR2 SVGAGI come from the germline V gene (reference sequence). V gave up 5 bases and J gave up 1 base, with 11 bases separating them. This CDR3 is built from 14 residues. The CDR3 spells CASSNYYGNTEAFF. The CDR3 DNA follows: TGTGCCAGCAGTAATTATTACGGGAACACTGAAGCTTTCTTT.

The table lists this clone with a count of one. V gene TRBV27 combines with J gene TRBJ2-7; 12 bases match TRBD1. CDR3 size: 15 residues. Germline trimming cut 3 bases from V and 2 bases from J; bases unmatched to any gene: 2. The germline V gene has CDR1 MNHEY and CDR2 SMNVEV (reference sequence). The CDR3 loop is CASSLGQGAAYEQYF. CDR3 in DNA: TGTGCCAGCAGTTTGGGACAGGGGGCGGCCTACGAGCAGTACTTC.

The V gene is TRBV27, the J gene TRBJ1-1; 8 bases align to TRBD1. Germline V gene data show CDR1 as MNHEY and CDR2 as SMNVEV (reference sequence). The trim removed 4 bases at V and 0 bases at J, leaving 4 bases unmatched. The CDR3 length is 15 residues. As DNA, the CDR3 is TGTGCCAGCAGTTATACAGGGGGATTGAACACTGAAGCTTTCTTT. This gives the protein CASSYTGGLNTEAFF.

V usage is TRBV19 and J usage is TRBJ1-6, with TRBD1 identical over 8 bases. Germline trimming cut 5 bases from V and 9 bases from J; bases unmatched to any gene: 3. Germline V lookup: CDR1 LNHDA, CDR2 SQIVND (reference sequence). This CDR3 contains 13 residues. The CDR3 sequence is CASSPTGVSPLHF. The DNA of the CDR3 is TGTGCCAGTAGTCCGACAGGGGTTTCACCCCTCCACTTT.

This chain uses TRBV14 with TRBJ2-7; TRBD1 agrees at 11 bases. The CDR3 consists of 14 residues. Germline loops: CDR1 SGHDN, CDR2 FVKESK. Trimming cost V 4 bases and J 10 bases; bases outside gene matches: 9. The CDR3 nucleotides are TGTGCCAGCAGCCTAACCGGGACAGGGGGAAGTCAGTACTTC. This translates into CASSLTGTGGSQYF.